What follows is one TCR beta chain and its context. Per the study methods: Quantification of nucleated cells was approximated via reference gene primer amplification. The table came from immunoSEQ multiplex PCR; TCRdb's copy has only in-frame clones and leaves some out. V, J and clone size reflect that table, while D and trimming were determined from the DNA. The table includes just over 350,000 clones, 86% detected once. This entry is derived from a study of blood T cell repertoires in COVID-19. Study as a whole: COVID-19 samples from acute and convalescent phases originated in the United States, Italy and Spain. The analysed material was cDNA or gDNA that came from T cells, B-cell-depleted T cells, or PBMCs.

Those enrolled in Seattle joined during active infection and were followed longitudinally afterward. This CDR3 is 15 amino acids long. Germline V CDR1 and CDR2: SGHTA, FQGNSA. Trimming took off 5 bases at V and 9 bases at J, with 17 bases between the two ends. The clonotype originates from a woman aged 60-70 years with COVID-19, enrolled during active disease. The chain links TRBV7-2 to TRBJ1-6; a possible D gene is TRBD1 (6 bases). The sequencing sample was made of peripheral blood. The DNA of the CDR3 is TGTGCCAGCAGCCCCCAAGGGGGTTTACTTTCACCCCTCCACTTT. Its translation: CASSPQGGLLSPLHF.